These 20 T cell receptor beta chains originate from one sample sequenced in a study of control samples from healthy donors and cancer patients. Sequenced by immunoSEQ multiplex PCR; TCRdb stores in-frame clones only, minus some. In the table there are about 150,000 clones, about 93% of which are singletons. Sequencing used blood. The receptors come from a man in his fifties or sixties in good health.

V is TRBV27 and J is TRBJ2-1; 12 bases are shared with TRBD2. The ends lost 6 bases at V and 9 bases at J; junction bases unmatched: 24. In germline, CDR1 is MNHEY, CDR2 SMNVEV (reference sequence). The CDR3 sequence is 20 residues long. CDR3 in amino acids: CASSPRVRGGRLAGAGEQFF. The CDR3 coding sequence is TGTGCCAGCAGCCCCCGGGTAAGGGGGGGAAGACTAGCGGGAGCTGGTGAGCAGTTCTTC.

The J gene is TRBJ2-5, the V gene TRBV11-3, with D perhaps TRBD1 (5 bases). V gave up 1 base and J gave up 4 bases, with 19 bases separating them. The CDR3 runs 17 residues. CDR1 is SGHNT and CDR2 is YENEEA in the germline V gene. CDR3 DNA sequence: TGTGCCAGCAGCTTAGTGATAAGGGGATCTGGGGTAGAGACCCAGTACTTC. Its protein is CASSLVIRGSGVETQYF.

CDR3 in amino acids: CASSEAKAGGGYNEQFF. The CDR3 DNA reads TGTGCCAGCAGTGAAGCGAAAGCGGGAGGGGGGTACAATGAGCAGTTCTTC. This chain connects TRBV6-1 to TRBJ2-1; 10 bases map to TRBD2. The ends lost 0 bases at V and 4 bases at J; junction bases unmatched: 6. This CDR3 is 17 amino acids long. CDR1 MNHNS and CDR2 SASEGT come from the germline V gene.

The J gene is TRBJ1-1, the V gene TRBV9; the D is unclear. The CDR3 extends over 15 amino acids. Germline CDR1 SGDLS, CDR2 YYNGEE. Deletions cut 2 bases from V and 1 base from J, with 12 bases between. The CDR3 DNA reads as TGTGCCAGCAGCGTCGGAATCGGCGCGAACACTGAAGCTTTCTTT. Protein product: CASSVGIGANTEAFF.

A single count supports this clone. The chain carries TRBV18 and TRBJ2-2; D gene uncertain. CDR1 and CDR2 from the germline V gene are KGHSH and LQKENI. V gave up 4 bases and J gave up 2 bases, with 11 bases separating them. The CDR3 contains 15 residues. CDR3 bases: TGTGCCAGCTCACGTCAGCAAATAAACACCGGGGAGCTGTTTTTT. It specifies CASSRQQINTGELFF.

V gene TRBV15 combines with J gene TRBJ2-3; the D is unclear. CDR3 length: 16 amino acids. The germline V gene has CDR1 LNHNV and CDR2 YYDKDF (reference sequence). V was cut by 0 bases and J by 0 bases, with 10 bases left in between. The CDR3 sequence: CATSRDNTPSTDTQYF. The CDR3 region has the DNA TGTGCCACCAGCAGAGATAACACCCCTAGCACAGATACGCAGTATTTT.

The gene calls are TRBV6-5 and TRBJ2-1, with a tentative D call TRBD2 (5 bases). CDR3 length equals 15 residues. The V gene lost 9 bases and the J gene lost 6 bases, with 21 bases spanning the gap. Germline V gene data show CDR1 as MNHEY and CDR2 as SVGAGI. CDR3 DNA sequence: TGTGCCAGTAAGTCGCGAGAGGGCCAAACCAATGAGCAGTTCTTC. Its protein is CASKSREGQTNEQFF.

The gene calls are TRBV11-3 and TRBJ2-3; D gene unclear. The CDR3 runs to 13 residues. Germline V gene lookup returns CDR1 SGHNT and CDR2 YENEEA. The V gene lost 4 bases and the J gene lost 2 bases, with 7 bases spanning the gap. The DNA for the CDR3 is TGTGCCAGCAGCTCCCTAAACACAGATACGCAGTATTTT. Protein sequence: CASSSLNTDTQYF.

The CDR3 DNA follows: TGTGCCAGCAGCCCAATCTCTGGACAGACCGGGGAGCTGTTTTTT. Translation: CASSPISGQTGELFF. V and J are TRBV3-1 (or the pseudogene TRBV3-2) and TRBJ2-2; a possible D gene is TRBD1 (6 bases). The CDR3 contains 15 residues. V gave up 4 bases and J gave up 5 bases, with 14 bases separating them. Germline CDR1 and CDR2: LGHDT and YNNKEL (reference sequence).

This clone has just one count. The chain couples TRBV28 to TRBJ2-1; 10 bases align to TRBD2. The CDR3 runs 16 residues. The V gene end was trimmed by 2 bases and the J gene end by 7 bases; junction bases not matched to a gene: 8. Germline V CDR1 and CDR2: MDHEN, SYDVKM. CDR3 protein: CASSLSPSGSENEQFF. The CDR3 DNA is TGTGCCAGCAGTTTAAGTCCTAGCGGGAGTGAAAATGAGCAGTTCTTC.

V usage is TRBV24-1 and J usage is TRBJ2-7; 8 bases map to TRBD1. The V gene's germline CDR1 is KGHDR and CDR2 SFDVKD. The length of the CDR3 is 12 residues. The J segment lost 5 bases and the V segment lost 6 bases, leaving 2 bases of the junction unmatched. The CDR3 is CATSSGGHEQYF. DNA for the CDR3: TGTGCCACCAGTTCAGGGGGCCACGAGCAGTACTTC.

This clone occurred a few times. The rearrangement links TRBV28 to TRBJ1-4; tentative D call: TRBD1 (6 bases). The CDR3 has 15 residues. Trimming stripped 10 bases from V and 7 bases from J, with 22 bases between. Germline assignment: CDR1 MDHEN and CDR2 SYDVKM. The CDR3 DNA reads as TGTGCCACCCAGAAGGGAGGACAGTCTGGTGAAAAACTGTTTTTT. Translating it yields CATQKGGQSGEKLFF.

The count of this clone is one. This chain links TRBV28 with TRBJ1-2; D gene ambiguous. V was clipped by 5 bases and J by 4 bases, with 11 bases between them. CDR3 length: 13 residues. From germline, CDR1 is MDHEN and CDR2 SYDVKM. The DNA of the CDR3 is TGTGCCAGCAGTCTGAGGCCTTTCTATGGCTACACCTTC. Amino acid sequence: CASSLRPFYGYTF.

The chain uses TRBV3-1 (or the pseudogene TRBV3-2) and TRBJ2-4; D remains unclear. CDR3 length equals 14 residues. The V gene lost 1 base and the J gene lost 7 bases, with 11 bases spanning the gap. Germline lookup yields CDR1 LGHDT and CDR2 YNNKEL (reference sequence). The CDR3: CASSQAGSVNIQYF. CDR3 in DNA: TGTGCCAGCAGCCAAGCCGGGTCGGTGAACATTCAGTACTTC.

The chain recombines TRBV6-5 with TRBJ1-2, with 12 bases that match TRBD1. The CDR3 runs to 14 residues. Germline CDR1 MNHEY, CDR2 SVGAGI. V trimming: 4 bases; J trimming: 8 bases; junction bases outside the gene matches: 5. CDR3 residues: CASSLGQGAWGYTF. Here the CDR3 DNA reads TGTGCCAGCAGTTTGGGACAGGGGGCCTGGGGCTACACCTTC.

The rearrangement uses TRBV6-2 or TRBV6-3 and TRBJ2-7, with D perhaps TRBD1 (6 bases). CDR1 is MNHEY and CDR2 is SVGEGT in the germline V gene. CDR3 length equals 14 residues. V shed 4 bases and J shed 2 bases, with 12 bases lying between them. CDR3 nucleotide sequence: TGTGCCAGCAGTTTCCAGGGGATCCCCTACGAGCAGTACTTC. Translation: CASSFQGIPYEQYF.

The chain's CDR3 is CASSGLRGGTGELFF. The CDR3 bases are TGTGCCAGCAGCGGTCTGCGGGGAGGGACCGGGGAGCTGTTTTTT. The chain links TRBV9 to TRBJ2-2; 7 nucleotides agree with TRBD2. The germline CDR1 and CDR2 sequences are SGDLS and YYNGEE. J lost 5 bases, V lost 3 bases, and 7 bases had no gene match. This CDR3 comprises 15 residues.

This chain links TRBV28 with TRBJ1-5; D gene unclear. This CDR3 comprises 14 residues. V shed 6 bases and J shed 0 bases, with 9 bases lying between them. Germline V gene sequence: CDR1 MDHEN, CDR2 SYDVKM. DNA for the CDR3: TGTGCCAGCAGATCGTCGTATAGCAATCAGCCCCAGCATTTT. This encodes CASRSSYSNQPQHF.

The rearrangement uses TRBV19 and TRBJ2-1; D gene uncertain. The V end was cut by 3 bases, the J end by 8 bases, with 8 bases between. The V gene's germline CDR1 is LNHDA and CDR2 SQIVND (reference sequence). This CDR3 contains 12 residues. The CDR3 region is CASSIHNDEQFF. The DNA for the CDR3 is TGTGCCAGTAGTATCCATAACGATGAGCAGTTCTTC.

The gene calls are TRBV28 and TRBJ1-1; D possibly corresponds to TRBD1 (5 bases). CDR1 is MDHEN, CDR2 SYDVKM, per germline. There are 12 residues in the CDR3. V lost 8 bases, J lost 4 bases, and 11 bases lay in between. The CDR3: CASEVGGTEAFF. The CDR3 DNA sequence: TGTGCCAGCGAAGTGGGGGGCACTGAAGCTTTCTTT.